This TCR beta chain was recorded in a study of blood T cell repertoires in COVID-19. The wider study: COVID-19 samples from acute and convalescent phases originated in the United States, Italy and Spain. The analysed material was cDNA or gDNA that came from T cells, B-cell-depleted T cells, or PBMCs.

Germline CDR1 and CDR2: SGHKS and YYEKEE (reference sequence). This CDR3 contains 15 residues. With 3 bases clipped from V and 2 bases from J, the junction kept 3 bases outside the gene matches. Clones were read by immunoSEQ multiplex PCR, and TCRdb kept only the in-frame ones, dropping some. Of roughly 390,000 clones listed, approximately 87% were seen once; the top ten hold 10%. This chain joins TRBV5-5 and TRBJ2-1; 9 positions match TRBD2. Source material: peripheral blood. The receptor comes from a woman in her twenties or thirties with COVID-19, enrolled during active disease. CDR3 sequence (DNA): TGTGCCAGCAGCTGGTCTAGCGGGGCCTACAATGAGCAGTTCTTC. It encodes CASSWSSGAYNEQFF.